Listed below are T cell receptor beta chains from one sample, sequenced in a study of blood T cell repertoires in COVID-19. Clones were sequenced by immunoSEQ multiplex PCR, and TCRdb holds only the in-frame ones, with some missing. The sample records around 140,000 clones, over 75% being singletons. Sequencing was carried out using peripheral blood. All receptors come from a man aged 55 to 70 with active or convalescent COVID-19. Each CDR3 is given with its conserved first and last residue. Each record gives: J gene, clone size, D gene, V gene, CDR3 protein, CDR3 DNA. D genes are given only for firm matches. Not every row has a clone size; where given, it reads once, few, many or a size class.

TRBJ2-7 - - TRBV6-1 CASSEARQTYEQYF TGTGCCAGCAGTGAAGCCAGGCAGACCTACGAGCAGTACTTC
TRBJ2-3 - TRBD1 TRBV2 CASSLGQGGRTDTQYF TGTGCCAGCAGTCTGGGACAGGGGGGACGCACAGATACGCAGTATTTT
TRBJ1-3 - TRBD1 TRBV4-3 CASSQDFKGGGNTIYF TGCGCCAGCAGCCAAGATTTTAAAGGGGGCGGAAACACCATATATTTT
TRBJ1-1 - - TRBV15 CATSSATGFNTEAFF TGTGCCACCAGCAGTGCAACAGGGTTTAACACTGAAGCTTTCTTT
TRBJ2-1 - - TRBV12-3/TRBV12-4 CASSMGHEQFF TGTGCCAGCAGTATGGGGCATGAGCAGTTCTTC
TRBJ2-1 - - TRBV2 CASSEAYHEQFF TGTGCCAGCAGTGAGGCATACCATGAGCAGTTCTTC
TRBJ2-4 - TRBD2 TRBV19 CASSIGGLAVAKNIQYF TGTGCCAGTAGTATTGGAGGACTAGCGGTAGCCAAAAACATTCAGTACTTC
TRBJ2-1 once TRBD2 TRBV11-2 CASSSGTSGGRHEQFF TGTGCCAGCAGCTCGGGGACTAGCGGGGGCCGGCATGAGCAGTTCTTC
TRBJ1-5 - - TRBV5-1 CASSLQENQPQHF TGCGCCAGCAGCTTACAGGAAAATCAGCCCCAGCATTTT
TRBJ2-4 - TRBD1 TRBV6-2/TRBV6-3 CASTPVGQGSKNIQYF TGTGCCAGCACCCCGGTGGGACAGGGGTCCAAAAACATTCAGTACTTC
TRBJ1-2 - - TRBV20-1 CSAEPGNGYTF TGCAGTGCCGAACCCGGGAATGGCTACACCTTC
TRBJ2-1 - TRBD2 TRBV7-2 CASSALLAGASGEQFF TGTGCCAGCAGCGCCCTTCTAGCGGGAGCGTCCGGTGAGCAGTTCTTC
TRBJ1-1 few - TRBV29-1 CSVVTSGWGTEAFF TGCAGCGTCGTGACGAGCGGGTGGGGCACTGAAGCTTTCTTT
TRBJ2-1 - TRBD2 TRBV7-2 CASTQRGGKGDEQFF TGTGCCAGCACCCAGCGGGGGGGGAAGGGCGATGAGCAGTTCTTC
TRBJ2-7 few - TRBV29-1 CSVETGGYEQYF TGCAGCGTTGAAACAGGCGGCTACGAGCAGTACTTC
TRBJ1-4 - - TRBV28 CASRVGGANEKLFF TGTGCCAGCAGGGTCGGGGGGGCTAATGAAAAACTGTTTTTT
TRBJ1-5 - TRBD1 TRBV27 CASSFTRGGANWSNQPQHF TGTGCCAGCAGTTTCACGAGAGGGGGCGCGAATTGGAGCAATCAGCCCCAGCATTTT
TRBJ2-5 - TRBD1 TRBV28 CASSLLGQDLETQYF TGTGCCAGCAGTTTATTAGGACAGGATTTAGAGACCCAGTACTTC
TRBJ2-1 - TRBD2 TRBV5-1 CASSRTSGNLKNEQFF TGCGCCAGCAGCCGGACTAGCGGGAACCTCAAAAATGAGCAGTTCTTC
TRBJ1-1 - TRBD1 TRBV4-1 CASSQELGRGGAVTRRTEAFF TGCGCCAGCAGCCAAGAGCTGGGTAGAGGGGGCGCCGTTACTCGTAGGACTGAAGCTTTCTTT
TRBJ2-3 - TRBD2 TRBV5-4 CASRTSGTLGTDTQYF TGTGCCAGCAGAACTAGCGGAACCTTAGGCACAGATACGCAGTATTTT
TRBJ2-7 - - TRBV19 CASSIGWGSEQYF TGTGCCAGTAGTATTGGGTGGGGCTCCGAGCAGTACTTC
TRBJ1-3 - TRBD1 TRBV30 CAWSVGTGYIGNTIYF TGTGCCTGGAGTGTGGGGACAGGGTACATTGGAAACACCATATATTTT